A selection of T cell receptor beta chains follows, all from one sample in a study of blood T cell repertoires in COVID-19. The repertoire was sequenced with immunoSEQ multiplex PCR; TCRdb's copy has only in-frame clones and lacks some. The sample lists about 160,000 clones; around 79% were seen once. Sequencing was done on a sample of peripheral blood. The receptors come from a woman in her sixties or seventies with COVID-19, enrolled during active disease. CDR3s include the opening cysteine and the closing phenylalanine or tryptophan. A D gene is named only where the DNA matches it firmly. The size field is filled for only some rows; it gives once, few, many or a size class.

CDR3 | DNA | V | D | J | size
CASNILTDTQYF | TGTGCCAGCAATATCCTCACAGATACGCAGTATTTT | TRBV6-6 | NA | TRBJ2-3 | NA
CASSQTEISTDTQYF | TGTGCCAGCAGCCAAACCGAGATTAGCACAGATACGCAGTATTTT | TRBV4-2 | NA | TRBJ2-3 | NA
CASSFNQGAPARTDTQYF | TGCGCCAGCAGCTTCAACCAGGGGGCCCCAGCAAGGACAGATACGCAGTATTTT | TRBV5-1 | TRBD1 | TRBJ2-3 | NA
CSTCIATGETQYF | TGCAGCACTTGTATAGCGACAGGGGAGACCCAGTACTTC | TRBV29-1 | TRBD1 | TRBJ2-5 | NA
CASSASRTSTGAGNTIYF | TGTGCCAGCAGCGCGTCGAGGACCTCTACAGGGGCTGGAAACACCATATATTTT | TRBV9 | TRBD1 | TRBJ1-3 | NA
CASSSGLAGRETQYF | TGTGCCAGCAGCTCGGGACTAGCGGGGAGAGAGACCCAGTACTTC | TRBV7-9 | TRBD2 | TRBJ2-5 | NA
CAWSQLGGLRYNEQFF | TGTGCCTGGAGTCAACTCGGGGGACTCCGCTACAATGAGCAGTTCTTC | TRBV30 | NA | TRBJ2-1 | NA
CASSPETGYAEAFF | TGTGCCAGCAGCCCAGAGACAGGGTACGCTGAAGCTTTCTTT | TRBV11-2 | TRBD1 | TRBJ1-1 | few
CASVTGLGFSDTQYF | TGCGCCAGCGTGACGGGACTAGGGTTCTCAGATACGCAGTATTTT | TRBV5-1 | TRBD2 | TRBJ2-3 | NA
CASSPGGRSYGYTF | TGTGCCAGCAGCCCGGGGGGACGGTCCTATGGCTACACCTTC | TRBV7-9 | NA | TRBJ1-2 | many
CASNLSEDYGYTF | TGTGCCAGCAATCTCAGTGAAGACTATGGCTACACCTTC | TRBV28 | NA | TRBJ1-2 | NA
CASSLDLLADTDTQYF | TGTGCCAGCAGCTTAGACCTGCTAGCGGACACAGATACGCAGTATTTT | TRBV7-9 | TRBD2 | TRBJ2-3 | NA
CASSLGTGMNTIYF | TGTGCCAGCAGCCTCGGGACAGGGATGAACACCATATATTTT | TRBV5-4 | TRBD1 | TRBJ1-3 | NA
CASSYGATAYGYTF | TGTGCCAGCAGTTACGGGGCGACAGCCTATGGCTACACCTTC | TRBV6-5 | NA | TRBJ1-2 | NA
CASSPLRQGSYEQYF | TGTGCCAGCAGTCCACTCCGACAGGGGTCATACGAGCAGTACTTC | TRBV28 | TRBD1 | TRBJ2-7 | NA
CATSDSGPGAGIEPQHF | TGTGCCACCAGTGATTCTGGGCCAGGGGCTGGCATCGAGCCCCAGCATTTT | TRBV24-1 | NA | TRBJ1-5 | NA
CASSSQGVYNEQFF | TGTGCCAGTAGTTCCCAGGGGGTCTACAATGAGCAGTTCTTC | TRBV19 | TRBD1 | TRBJ2-1 | NA
CASSSIPGTGGQETQYF | TGCGCCAGCAGCAGTATTCCCGGGACAGGGGGTCAAGAGACCCAGTACTTC | TRBV5-1 | TRBD1 | TRBJ2-5 | NA
CASTLRTSGGSHGQYF | TGTGCCAGCACTTTACGGACTAGCGGGGGTTCACACGGGCAGTATTTT | TRBV5-8 | TRBD2 | TRBJ2-3 | NA
CASSEAGTGGETQYF | TGTGCCAGCAGCGAGGCCGGGACAGGGGGAGAGACCCAGTACTTC | TRBV9 | TRBD1 | TRBJ2-5 | once